These 18 T cell receptor beta chains came from one sample sequenced in a study of OX40 agonist ivuxolimab in advanced cancers. The protocol was immunoSEQ multiplex PCR, while the TCRdb copy is restricted to in-frame clones and leaves out a portion. The sample lists just over 25,000 clones, approximately 86% occurring once. The input for sequencing was CD4+ or CD8+ T cells sorted from blood, taken in a trial of the OX40 agonist ivuxolimab. These receptor sequences come from an adult with an advanced solid tumor such as melanoma, head and neck, liver or kidney cancer.

This chain connects TRBV5-1 to TRBJ2-3; D may match TRBD1 or TRBD2 (6 bases each). Germline CDR1 is SGHRS and CDR2 is YFSETQ. Trimming stripped 0 bases from V and 4 bases from J, with 18 bases between. This CDR3 is 17 amino acids long. The CDR3 protein is CASSLAGRNRVADTQYF. The CDR3 DNA reads TGCGCCAGCAGCTTGGCCGGGAGAAACAGGGTAGCAGATACGCAGTATTTT.

This chain connects TRBV10-3 to TRBJ1-2; D unclear. The CDR3 is 11 amino acids. Trimming took 6 bases from V and 7 from J, leaving 9 bases between them. Germline values: CDR1 ENHRY, CDR2 SYGVKD. The CDR3 DNA sequence: TGTGCCATCAGGACCGAGGGTGGCTACACCTTC. This sequence encodes CAIRTEGGYTF.

V gene TRBV11-2 combines with J gene TRBJ2-2; 7 nucleotides agree with TRBD1. Germline trimming cut 4 bases from V and 5 bases from J; bases unmatched to any gene: 13. CDR3 length: 17 residues. CDR1 is SGHAT, CDR2 FQNNGV, per germline. CDR3 loop: CASSSGPDRVETGELFF. For the CDR3, the DNA is TGTGCCAGCAGCTCCGGCCCAGACAGGGTGGAAACCGGGGAGCTGTTTTTT.

This clone came up once. The chain has TRBV7-8 and TRBJ1-4, with 8 nucleotides matching TRBD1. This CDR3 is built from 15 residues. Germline V CDR1 and CDR2: SGHVS, FQNEAQ. V shed 5 bases and J 5 bases; nucleotides not matched to a gene: 7. Written as DNA, the CDR3 is TGTGCCAGCAGCGACTACCGGACAGGGAATGAAAAACTGTTTTTT. Protein sequence: CASSDYRTGNEKLFF.

This clone was counted a single time. J is TRBJ2-3 and V is TRBV9; D uncertain. The length of the CDR3 is 14 residues. Trimming took 0 bases from V and 2 from J, leaving 7 bases between them. Germline V gives CDR1 SGDLS, CDR2 YYNGEE. CDR3 residues: CASSVEVPTDTQYF. CDR3 nucleotide sequence: TGTGCCAGCAGCGTAGAGGTCCCCACAGATACGCAGTATTTT.

The chain joins TRBV27 to TRBJ2-1, with D perhaps TRBD1 or TRBD2 (5 bases each). Germline V gives CDR1 MNHEY, CDR2 SMNVEV (reference sequence). This CDR3 has 12 amino acids. The V end lost 5 bases, the J end lost 4 bases, and 6 bases lay between the germline ends. The CDR3 DNA is TGTGCCAGCAGTGGGGGATACAATGAGCAGTTCTTC. This translates into CASSGGYNEQFF.

V is TRBV4-1 and J is TRBJ2-7; 10 nucleotides line up with TRBD1. Per germline, CDR1 MGHRA and CDR2 YSYEKL. Germline trimming cut 4 bases from V and 4 bases from J; bases unmatched to any gene: 7. The CDR3 has 15 amino acids. The CDR3 here is CASSPGQGRSYEQYF. DNA of the CDR3: TGCGCCAGCAGCCCGGGACAGGGGAGGTCTTACGAGCAGTACTTC.

V usage is TRBV9 and J usage is TRBJ2-5; possible D gene TRBD2, 6 bases. V lost 1 base to trimming and J lost 2 bases, with 12 bases between them. Germline-derived CDR1 and CDR2 are SGDLS and YYNGEE. The CDR3 runs to 15 residues. CDR3 in DNA: TGTGCCAGCAGCGTAACCGCGGGGCTTCAAGAGACCCAGTACTTC. It specifies CASSVTAGLQETQYF.

This chain uses TRBV18 with TRBJ1-1, with TRBD1 identical over 7 bases. CDR3 size: 17 residues. From germline, CDR1 is KGHSH and CDR2 LQKENI. With 6 bases clipped from V and 1 base from J, the junction kept 14 bases outside the gene matches. CDR3 nucleotides: TGTGCCAGCTCTCCTAGACAGGGTAGCAATTCGAACACTGAAGCTTTCTTT. Translation gives CASSPRQGSNSNTEAFF.

The rearrangement joins TRBV7-2 to TRBJ2-1, with D possibly being TRBD2 (5 bases). Per the germline V gene, CDR1 is SGHTA and CDR2 is FQGNSA. V dropped 1 base and J dropped 0 bases, with 10 bases sitting between them. The CDR3 spans 16 residues. Here the CDR3 reads CASSLVAKSSYNEQFF. DNA for the CDR3: TGTGCCAGCAGCTTAGTAGCGAAAAGCTCCTACAATGAGCAGTTCTTC. Supplemented by reference TRBV7-2 and TRBJ2-1, the full variable domain reads GAGVSQSPSNKVTEKGKDVELRCDPISGHTALYWYRQSLGQGLEFLIYFQGNSAPDKSGLPSDRFSAERTGGSVSTLTIQRTQQEDSAVYLCASSLVAKSSYNEQFFGPGTRLTVL.

The chain links TRBV6-5 to TRBJ1-1; D uncertain. The CDR3 length is 12 residues. Germline V lookup: CDR1 MNHEY, CDR2 SVGAGI. Trimming took 6 bases from V and 2 from J, leaving 7 bases between them. The CDR3 loop reads CASRLGNTEAFF. CDR3 bases: TGTGCCAGCAGGCTTGGAAACACTGAAGCTTTCTTT.

The CDR3 spells CASSLEFSYEQYF. The CDR3 DNA reads TGCGCCAGCAGCTTGGAATTCTCCTACGAGCAGTACTTC. The V call is TRBV5-1, the J call TRBJ2-7; no clear D. This CDR3 region has 13 residues. The V end lost 0 bases, the J end lost 0 bases, and 4 bases lay between the germline ends. Germline V lookup: CDR1 SGHRS, CDR2 YFSETQ.

The sample holds one count of this clone. This sequence joins TRBV7-9 and TRBJ1-4, with 7 bases lining up with TRBD1. The germline CDR1 and CDR2 sequences are SEHNR and FQNEAQ (reference sequence). After removal of 1 base from V and 1 base from J, the junction contained 0 bases not matched to a gene. This CDR3 is built from 15 residues. The CDR3 region is CASSLGQGTNEKLFF. In DNA form, the CDR3 reads TGTGCCAGCAGCTTAGGACAGGGAACTAATGAAAAACTGTTTTTT. The full variable domain, completed using reference TRBV7-9 and TRBJ1-4, is DTGVSQNPRHKITKRGQNVTFRCDPISEHNRLYWYRQTLGQGPEFLTYFQNEAQLEKSRLLSDRFSAERPKGSFSTLEIQRTEQGDSAMYLCASSLGQGTNEKLFFGSGTQLSVL.

The chain recombines TRBV19 with TRBJ2-1; D perhaps matches TRBD2 (6 bases). The V end lost 9 bases, the J end lost 3 bases, and 15 bases lay between the germline ends. Germline CDR1 and CDR2: LNHDA and SQIVND (reference sequence). The CDR3 has 14 amino acids. CDR3 residues: CASEGEVGYNEQFF. CDR3 sequence (DNA): TGTGCCAGCGAAGGGGAGGTGGGCTACAATGAGCAGTTCTTC.

This clone has just a few counts. This chain uses TRBV5-5 with TRBJ1-2, with unresolved D. The germline CDR1 and CDR2 sequences are SGHKS and YYEKEE (reference sequence). The CDR3 is 13 residues long. Trimming shortened V by 5 bases and J by 2 bases, and 10 bases separated the two germline ends. The DNA of the CDR3 is TGTGCCAGCAGTTATGGGGTCAACTATGGCTACACCTTC. The encoded protein is CASSYGVNYGYTF.

The rearrangement links TRBV30 to TRBJ2-7; the D is unclear. Germline V lookup: CDR1 GTSNPN, CDR2 SVGIG (reference sequence). This CDR3 has 13 amino acids. The V gene lost 8 bases and the J gene lost 3 bases, with 17 bases spanning the gap. CDR3 bases: TGTGCCCTTACACCGGGTCAGAGCTACGAGCAGTACTTC. Translating gives CALTPGQSYEQYF.

The chain joins TRBV5-1 to TRBJ2-5; weak D call: TRBD1 (5 bases). The length of the CDR3 is 13 residues. V was clipped by 5 bases and J by 5 bases, with 13 bases between them. Germline V gives CDR1 SGHRS, CDR2 YFSETQ. In DNA, the CDR3 is TGCGCCAGCAGGGGGCGGCCAGGGGAGACCCAGTACTTC. Protein product: CASRGRPGETQYF.

The chain uses TRBV4-1 and TRBJ2-4; 7 bases fit TRBD1. Germline V lookup: CDR1 MGHRA, CDR2 YSYEKL. V shed 0 bases and J 1 base; nucleotides not matched to a gene: 12. The length of the CDR3 is 19 residues. CDR3 loop: CASSQDLEGAGGAKNIQYF. CDR3 bases: TGCGCCAGCAGCCAAGATCTCGAGGGGGCAGGTGGGGCCAAAAACATTCAGTACTTC.